This T cell receptor beta chain was recovered during a study of control samples from healthy donors and cancer patients. Germline V gene data show CDR1 as SGHNT and CDR2 as YYREEE (reference sequence). Trimming removed 0 bases from V and 1 base from J, with 7 bases in between. CDR3 length: 14 amino acids. TCRdb's table, derived via immunoSEQ multiplex PCR, lists solely in-frame clones and lacks some. There are tens of thousands of clones in the sample; roughly 84% occur only once, and about 14% lies in the top ten. This receptor was taken from a man aged 50 or older in good health. The sample consisted of blood. The chain couples TRBV5-4 to TRBJ1-1, with D tentatively TRBD1 (5 bases). The CDR3 DNA reads TGTGCCAGCAGCTTGGCCGGACAGAACACTGAAGCTTTCTTT. It encodes CASSLAGQNTEAFF.